This entry lists 29 T cell receptor beta chains sequenced from one sample in a study of blood T cell repertoires in COVID-19. TCRdb's table, derived via immunoSEQ multiplex PCR, lists solely in-frame clones and lacks some. The sample lists hundreds of thousands of clones, over 75% occurring once. Sequencing used PBMCs or T cells enriched from blood (not recorded which). The receptors were gathered from a woman aged 40 to 55 who had recovered from COVID-19.

The rearrangement joins TRBV13 to TRBJ2-7; 7 bases are a match to TRBD1. The CDR3 extends over 14 amino acids. The V segment lost 5 bases and the J segment 3 bases; nucleotides outside the gene matches: 7. Germline CDR1 PRHDT, CDR2 FYEKMQ (reference sequence). CDR3 sequence reads: CASSISTGNYEQYF. The DNA for the CDR3 is TGTGCCAGCAGCATTTCGACAGGGAACTACGAGCAGTACTTC.

This chain connects TRBV4-3 to TRBJ2-1, with a possible D match to TRBD1 (5 bases). The germline CDR1 and CDR2 sequences are LGHNA and YSLEER. Trimming took 3 bases from V and 5 from J, leaving 8 bases between them. The CDR3 runs to 13 residues. CDR3 amino acids: CASSHEQDNEQFF. Written as DNA, the CDR3 is TGCGCCAGCAGCCACGAACAGGACAATGAGCAGTTCTTC.

As concerns this clone: At one of its ends the junction is not consistent with the germline gene, which may arise from a read error. The rearrangement joins TRBV2 to TRBJ2-7; TRBD1 might be the D (6 bases). Germline-derived CDR1 and CDR2 are SNHLY and FYNNEI. CDR3 length: 14 residues. The CDR3 bases are TGTGCCAGCAGGGAAGGGACACCGACCTACGAGCAGTACTTC. Its protein is CASREGTPTYEQYF.

Only one count was recorded for this clone. The chain joins TRBV7-2 to TRBJ1-1; 9 nucleotides align to TRBD1. After removal of 6 bases from V and 4 bases from J, the junction contained 6 bases not matched to a gene. This CDR3 is 14 amino acids long. The germline gives CDR1 SGHTA, CDR2 FQGNSA. The CDR3 reads CASSPGQGFTEAFF. The CDR3 DNA reads TGTGCCAGCAGTCCTGGACAGGGGTTCACTGAAGCTTTCTTT.

This chain joins TRBV29-1 and TRBJ2-7; 8 nucleotides match TRBD1. Per germline, CDR1 SQVTM and CDR2 ANQGSEA. Trimming at V came to 7 bases and at J to 3 bases, leaving 8 bases not matched to a gene. The CDR3 totals 13 residues. CDR3 sequence (DNA): TGCAGCGCTACGGGCGGGACAGGCTACGAGCAGTACTTC. Amino acids: CSATGGTGYEQYF.

This rearrangement joins TRBV7-3 to TRBJ2-2, with no clear D. Germline CDR1 reads SGHTA; CDR2 reads FQGTGA. Trimming removed 2 bases at V and 3 bases at J, with 4 bases between. This CDR3 comprises 13 residues. Here the CDR3 reads CASSLVYTGELFF. CDR3 in DNA: TGTGCCAGCAGCTTAGTATACACCGGGGAGCTGTTTTTT. Complete variable domain (other parts from reference TRBV7-3 and TRBJ2-2): GAGVSQTPSNKVTEKGKYVELRCDPISGHTALYWYRQSLGQGPEFLIYFQGTGAADDSGLPNDRFFAVRPEGSVSTLKIQRTERGDSAVYLCASSLVYTGELFFGEGSRLTVL.

This clone was recorded only once. This sequence joins TRBV24-1 and TRBJ2-7; TRBD1 agrees at 10 bases. CDR1 and CDR2 from the germline V gene are KGHDR and SFDVKD. The CDR3 is made up of 15 amino acids. J lost 4 bases, V lost 3 bases, and 5 bases had no gene match. The CDR3 loop reads CATSDPRTGGYEQYF. The CDR3 DNA reads as TGTGCCACCAGTGATCCCCGGACAGGGGGTTACGAGCAGTACTTC.

This clone was seen only a few times. The chain combines TRBV12-3 or TRBV12-4 with TRBJ2-7; 9 bases match TRBD1. With V trimmed by 6 bases and J by 6 bases, 3 bases remained unmatched. CDR3 size: 12 residues. CDR3 nucleotides: TGTGCCAGCAGAACAGGGGGCGGCGAGCAGTACTTC. Translation gives CASRTGGGEQYF.

The chain links TRBV7-2 to TRBJ2-3, with unresolved D. V shed 1 base and J shed 2 bases, with 4 bases lying between them. This CDR3 is built from 13 residues. Germline V gene sequence: CDR1 SGHTA, CDR2 FQGNSA. The CDR3 loop is CASSLVHTDTQYF. The CDR3 DNA reads TGTGCCAGCAGCTTAGTACACACAGATACGCAGTATTTT.

V gene TRBV2 combines with J gene TRBJ1-5; no definite D call. This CDR3 has 12 residues. In germline, CDR1 is SNHLY, CDR2 FYNNEI. V shed 3 bases and J shed 7 bases, with 7 bases lying between them. The CDR3 nucleotides are TGTGCCAGCAGTGAGAGGCACCAGCCCCAGCATTTT. Translation gives CASSERHQPQHF. Complete variable domain (other parts from reference TRBV2 and TRBJ1-5): EPEVTQTPSHQVTQMGQEVILRCVPISNHLYFYWYRQILGQKVEFLVSFYNNEISEKSEIFDDQFSVERPDGSNFTLKIRSTKLEDSAMYFCASSERHQPQHFGDGTRLSIL.

The chain's CDR3 is CAGHRQSSYNEQFF. CDR3 sequence (DNA): TGTGCCGGGCACAGACAGAGCTCCTACAATGAGCAGTTCTTC. The gene calls are TRBV5-4 and TRBJ2-1; D possibly corresponds to TRBD1 (5 bases). The V and J ends lost 10 bases and 0 bases respectively, with 14 bases between them. The CDR3 extends over 14 amino acids. Germline V gene sequence: CDR1 SGHNT, CDR2 YYREEE (reference sequence).

The chain links TRBV28 to TRBJ1-1, with TRBD1 matching over 7 bases. The germline gives CDR1 MDHEN, CDR2 SYDVKM. Losses at the gene ends were 2 bases for V and 7 bases for J; bases not matched to a gene: 1. The CDR3 is made up of 12 amino acids. The CDR3 bases are TGTGCCAGCAGTTTAAACAGGGGTGAAGCTTTCTTT. Translated, it gives CASSLNRGEAFF. The whole variable domain, filled in from reference TRBV28 and TRBJ1-1, reads DVKVTQSSRYLVKRTGEKVFLECVQDMDHENMFWYRQDPGLGLRLIYFSYDVKMKEKGDIPEGYSVSREKKERFSLILESASTNQTSMYLCASSLNRGEAFFGQGTRLTVV.

V usage is TRBV18 and J usage is TRBJ2-1; TRBD2 might be the D (6 bases). V lost 4 bases to trimming and J lost 1 base, with 20 bases between them. CDR3 length equals 18 residues. Looked up from germline, CDR1 is KGHSH and CDR2 is LQKENI. CDR3 amino acids: CASSLRIITGASYNEQFF. CDR3 sequence (DNA): TGTGCCAGCTCACTCAGGATAATAACGGGAGCTTCCTACAATGAGCAGTTCTTC.

The V call is TRBV9, the J call TRBJ1-4; perhaps TRBD1 as D (6 bases). Germline CDR1 SGDLS, CDR2 YYNGEE. The CDR3 is made up of 13 amino acids. The V and J ends lost 3 bases and 5 bases respectively, with 8 bases between them. The CDR3 loop reads CASSATGNEKLFF. The CDR3 DNA reads as TGTGCCAGCAGCGCTACAGGGAATGAAAAACTGTTTTTT.

This chain uses TRBV4-3 with TRBJ2-3, with 9 bases matching TRBD1. The germline gives CDR1 LGHNA, CDR2 YSLEER. This CDR3 has 16 amino acids. The junction had 6 bases not matched to a gene; V was cut back by 2 bases and J by 3 bases. CDR3 in amino acids: CASSQTGTGRTDTQYF. The CDR3 DNA sequence: TGCGCCAGCAGCCAAACGGGGACAGGGAGGACAGATACGCAGTATTTT.

The rearrangement joins TRBV19 to TRBJ2-1, with a possible D match to TRBD1 (5 bases). The CDR3 covers 15 residues. V was cut by 1 base and J by 4 bases, with 11 bases left in between. Looked up from germline, CDR1 is LNHDA and CDR2 is SQIVND (reference sequence). CDR3: CASSIGQGVYNEQFF. The CDR3 DNA sequence: TGTGCCAGTAGTATAGGTCAGGGTGTTTACAATGAGCAGTTCTTC. Full variable domain (remainder filled in from reference TRBV19 and TRBJ2-1): DGGITQSPKYLFRKEGQNVTLSCEQNLNHDAMYWYRQDPGQGLRLIYYSQIVNDFQKGDIAEGYSVSREKKESFPLTVTSAQKNPTAFYLCASSIGQGVYNEQFFGPGTRLTVL.

The gene calls are TRBV13 and TRBJ2-3, with 12 nucleotides matching TRBD2. With V trimmed by 2 bases and J by 5 bases, 8 bases remained unmatched. The CDR3 spans 17 residues. Germline V gives CDR1 PRHDT, CDR2 FYEKMQ (reference sequence). The CDR3 coding sequence is TGTGCCAGCAGCTTAACCCTAGCGGGAGGGGACAAAGATACGCAGTATTTT. Translation gives CASSLTLAGGDKDTQYF.

The chain uses TRBV7-2 and TRBJ1-5; TRBD1 matches 7 bases. CDR1 is SGHTA and CDR2 is FQGNSA in the germline V gene. This CDR3 has 15 amino acids. V lost 5 bases and J lost 4; bases outside the gene matches: 8. In DNA form, the CDR3 reads TGTGCCAGCAGCCCTACGACAGGGCGAAATCAGCCCCAGCATTTT. Its protein is CASSPTTGRNQPQHF. Complete variable domain (other parts from reference TRBV7-2 and TRBJ1-5): GAGVSQSPSNKVTEKGKDVELRCDPISGHTALYWYRQSLGQGLEFLIYFQGNSAPDKSGLPSDRFSAERTGGSVSTLTIQRTQQEDSAVYLCASSPTTGRNQPQHFGDGTRLSIL.

With regard to this clone: Other DNA variants within this sample encode the same CDR3. The CDR3 DNA follows: TGTGCCAGCAGCGGGACTAGCGGGGCGTACAATGAGCAGTTCTTC. This encodes CASSGTSGAYNEQFF. V usage is TRBV9 and J usage is TRBJ2-1, with 12 bases aligning to TRBD2. CDR1 is SGDLS, CDR2 YYNGEE, per germline. J was trimmed by 4 bases and V by 3 bases; bases with no gene match: 2. The length of the CDR3 is 15 residues.

The chain recombines TRBV29-1 with TRBJ1-2; D gene ambiguous. V lost 4 bases and J 4 bases, leaving 7 bases between the germline ends. Germline CDR1 and CDR2: SQVTM and ANQGSEA. The CDR3 contains 11 residues. CDR3 in amino acids: CSVVSIYGYTF. The DNA of the CDR3 is TGCAGCGTTGTGTCCATCTATGGCTACACCTTC. The whole variable domain, remainder taken from reference TRBV29-1 and TRBJ1-2, is SAVISQKPSRDICQRGTSLTIQCQVDSQVTMMFWYRQQPGQSLTLIATANQGSEATYESGFVIDKFPISRPNLTFSTLTVSNMSPEDSSIYLCSVVSIYGYTFGSGTRLTVV.

The CDR3 protein is CASSLAKSGRGYNEQFF. DNA for the CDR3: TGTGCCAGCAGCCTTGCGAAGAGCGGGAGGGGTTACAATGAGCAGTTCTTC. V gene TRBV5-4 combines with J gene TRBJ2-1; 10 nucleotides match TRBD2. Germline V gives CDR1 SGHNT, CDR2 YYREEE (reference sequence). Losses at the gene ends were 4 bases for V and 4 bases for J; bases not matched to a gene: 11. This CDR3 has 17 residues.

V is TRBV7-2 and J is TRBJ2-7, with D perhaps TRBD1 (7 bases). The CDR3 spans 18 residues. CDR1 SGHTA and CDR2 FQGNSA come from the germline V gene. V lost 2 bases to trimming and J lost 3 bases, with 23 bases between them. The CDR3 DNA is TGTGCCAGCAGCTTACAGGTCGCGCGGGACAGCGCCTTCTACGAGCAGTACTTC. Its translation is CASSLQVARDSAFYEQYF. Full variable domain (rest looked up from reference TRBV7-2 and TRBJ2-7): GAGVSQSPSNKVTEKGKDVELRCDPISGHTALYWYRQSLGQGLEFLIYFQGNSAPDKSGLPSDRFSAERTGGSVSTLTIQRTQQEDSAVYLCASSLQVARDSAFYEQYFGPGTRLTVT.

The rearrangement uses TRBV19 and TRBJ1-5; maybe TRBD1 (6 bases). V was shortened by 3 bases and J by 5 bases, with 14 bases between the two germline ends. Per the germline V gene, CDR1 is LNHDA and CDR2 is SQIVND (reference sequence). The CDR3 length is 15 residues. CDR3 nucleotide sequence: TGTGCCAGTAGTATTGGGTGGGACACATATCAGCCCCAGCATTTT. It specifies CASSIGWDTYQPQHF.

The rearrangement joins TRBV19 to TRBJ2-1, with D maybe TRBD1 (6 bases). V lost 6 bases to trimming and J lost 4 bases, with 16 bases between them. This CDR3 spans 15 amino acids. CDR1 and CDR2 (germline): LNHDA, SQIVND (reference sequence). CDR3 in DNA: TGTGCCAGTAGCCGTCCCCGGGACACTTACAATGAGCAGTTCTTC. This encodes CASSRPRDTYNEQFF.

The rearrangement joins TRBV5-1 to TRBJ1-4, with 7 bases that match TRBD1. Germline V gene data show CDR1 as SGHRS and CDR2 as YFSETQ. V shed 4 bases and J 2 bases; nucleotides not matched to a gene: 5. There are 15 residues in the CDR3. This CDR3 is CASSRGPETNEKLFF. The DNA of the CDR3 is TGCGCCAGCAGCAGGGGGCCGGAGACTAATGAAAAACTGTTTTTT.

The genes are TRBV28 and TRBJ2-1; 9 bases match TRBD1. From germline, CDR1 is MDHEN and CDR2 SYDVKM. The V gene end was trimmed by 4 bases and the J gene end by 2 bases; junction bases not matched to a gene: 9. The CDR3 loop spans 17 amino acids. For the CDR3, the DNA is TGTGCCAGCAGTTCCCCGAGGGGGACAGGGCCCTACAATGAGCAGTTCTTC. As protein: CASSSPRGTGPYNEQFF.

Here the CDR3 reads CASSSPRGTNTGELFF. CDR3 nucleotide sequence: TGTGCCAGCAGTTCCCCGCGGGGTACGAACACCGGGGAGCTGTTTTTT. The genes are TRBV27 and TRBJ2-2; D perhaps matches TRBD2 (6 bases). Germline CDR1 reads MNHEY; CDR2 reads SMNVEV (reference sequence). Deletions cut 4 bases from V and 0 bases from J, with 12 bases between. CDR3 length: 16 residues.

V and J are TRBV21-1 and TRBJ2-7; the table's TRBD1 call for D was not verified on the DNA. TRBV21-1 is classified as a pseudogene. The length of the CDR3 is 16 residues. This chain's CDR3 is CASSKGKGVSSYEQYF. Here the CDR3 DNA reads TGTGCCAGCAGCAAAGGTAAAGGGGTAAGCTCCTACGAGCAGTACTTC.

This rearrangement joins TRBV15 to TRBJ2-1, with 8 bases identical to TRBD1. Germline lookup yields CDR1 LNHNV and CDR2 YYDKDF (reference sequence). This CDR3 contains 14 residues. V lost 2 bases and J lost 4; bases outside the gene matches: 1. CDR3 residues: CATSRQGAYNEQFF. DNA for the CDR3: TGTGCCACCAGCAGACAGGGGGCTTACAATGAGCAGTTCTTC.